One sample yielded the 16 T cell receptor beta chains listed below, sequenced in a study of cytomegalovirus exposure and HLA in healthy donors. The PCR was carried out with 60 Vbeta primers and 13 Jbeta primers. Method: immunoSEQ multiplex PCR; TCRdb's copy keeps in-frame clones and lacks some. In all, the sample yields some 150,000 clones. What was sequenced was PBMCs. All receptors derive from a woman younger than 35 in good health and CMV-seronegative.

The chain carries TRBV5-4 and TRBJ2-2; D possibly corresponds to TRBD1 (5 bases). Trimming shortened V by 4 bases and J by 3 bases, and 10 bases separated the two germline ends. CDR1 and CDR2 (germline): SGHNT, YYREEE (reference sequence). There are 14 residues in the CDR3. The CDR3 reads CASSQTADTGELFF. As DNA, the CDR3 is TGTGCCAGCAGCCAGACAGCAGACACCGGGGAGCTGTTTTTT.

A remark on this clone: The sample holds other DNA sequences that translate to the same CDR3. The chain has TRBV9 and TRBJ1-5; D ambiguous. The germline CDR1 and CDR2 sequences are SGDLS and YYNGEE. V lost 0 bases and J 4 bases, leaving 5 bases between the germline ends. The CDR3 is 13 amino acids. The chain's CDR3 is CASSVGQNQPQHF. The CDR3 DNA is TGTGCCAGCAGCGTAGGGCAGAATCAGCCCCAGCATTTT.

V and J are TRBV6-1 and TRBJ1-6; 8 positions match TRBD1. This CDR3 is built from 14 residues. V was clipped by 1 base and J by 9 bases; unmatched bases: 2. Germline V gene sequence: CDR1 MNHNS, CDR2 SASEGT. As DNA, the CDR3 is TGTGCCAGCAGTGAAGAGACAGGGGTTTCACCCCTCCACTTT. This codes for CASSEETGVSPLHF.

The V gene is TRBV4-2, the J gene TRBJ2-7; 7 positions match TRBD1. There are 13 residues in the CDR3. CDR1 is LGHNA, CDR2 YNFKEQ, per germline. V was pared by 2 bases and J by 6 bases, with 4 bases of the junction left unmatched. CDR3 loop: CASSQRQGGEQYF. The CDR3 DNA sequence: TGTGCCAGCAGCCAACGACAGGGTGGCGAGCAGTACTTC.

The chain is built from TRBV4-1 and TRBJ2-3; 11 bases line up with TRBD2. This CDR3 has 17 residues. Unmatched junction bases numbered 4, after V lost 0 bases and J lost 2 bases. Germline loops: CDR1 MGHRA, CDR2 YSYEKL. CDR3 coding DNA: TGCGCCAGCAGCCAAGATCCTAGCGGGAGGTTCACAGATACGCAGTATTTT. Protein sequence: CASSQDPSGRFTDTQYF.

V gene TRBV4-1 combines with J gene TRBJ1-5; 8 bases fit TRBD1. V lost 3 bases to trimming and J lost 7 bases; unmatched junction nucleotides: 8. CDR1 is MGHRA and CDR2 is YSYEKL in the germline V gene. This CDR3 contains 15 residues. The CDR3 spells CASSQEDRVGQPQHF. The DNA of the CDR3 is TGCGCCAGCAGCCAGGAGGACAGGGTGGGACAGCCCCAGCATTTT.

The chain uses TRBV5-1 and TRBJ2-7, with 10 bases fitting TRBD2. Trimming cost V 5 bases and J 3 bases; bases outside gene matches: 8. The length of the CDR3 is 15 residues. Germline V gene lookup returns CDR1 SGHRS and CDR2 YFSETQ. The CDR3 DNA reads TGCGCCAGCAGAACCGGGACTAGCGACCTCTACGAGCAGTACTTC. Amino acids: CASRTGTSDLYEQYF.

V and J are TRBV2 and TRBJ2-5; D call uncertain. With the DNA end fitting TRBJ2-7 better, the J assignment may be wrong. CDR3 length equals 11 residues. Germline CDR1 reads SNHLY; CDR2 reads FYNNEI. This CDR3 is CASSAMGEQYF. Written as DNA, the CDR3 is TGTGCCAGCAGTGCAATGGGCGAGCAGTACTTC.

V usage is TRBV10-2 and J usage is TRBJ1-1, with 7 bases aligning to TRBD1. The CDR3 has 14 amino acids. Germline V gives CDR1 WSHSY, CDR2 SAAADI. Germline trimming cut 10 bases from V and 1 base from J; bases unmatched to any gene: 9. DNA of the CDR3: TGCGCCACCAGACGGAGGGGGCAGAACACTGAAGCTTTCTTT. Amino acid sequence: CATRRRGQNTEAFF.

The rearrangement joins TRBV6-1 to TRBJ2-7; 13 nucleotides align to TRBD2. There are 18 residues in the CDR3. Trimming cost V 4 bases and J 1 base; bases outside gene matches: 10. Per the germline V gene, CDR1 is MNHNS and CDR2 is SASEGT. As DNA, the CDR3 is TGTGCCAGCAGTGTTACCGGGACTAGCGGGGCTTTTTCCTACGAGCAGTACTTC. Its translation: CASSVTGTSGAFSYEQYF.

The gene calls are TRBV5-1 and TRBJ2-7; D not resolved. CDR1 and CDR2 from the germline V gene are SGHRS and YFSETQ. With 0 bases removed from V and 3 bases from J, the gap between germline ends came to 13 bases. This CDR3 contains 15 residues. The CDR3, as DNA: TGCGCCAGCAGCTTGGGTCCAGGCACGATCTACGAGCAGTACTTC. Translating it yields CASSLGPGTIYEQYF.

V and J are TRBV4-1 and TRBJ1-4; no clear D. Per germline, CDR1 MGHRA and CDR2 YSYEKL. CDR3 size: 17 residues. V shed 1 base and J shed 4 bases, with 16 bases lying between them. The CDR3 nucleotides read TGCGCCAGCAGCCAAGTCGGAGGGCGGAGGTATAATGAAAAACTGTTTTTT. It translates to CASSQVGGRRYNEKLFF.

V usage is TRBV30 and J usage is TRBJ2-1, with TRBD2 matching 12 bases. CDR1 is GTSNPN and CDR2 is SVGIG in the germline V gene (reference sequence). V was clipped by 4 bases and J by 2 bases; unmatched bases: 6. The CDR3 is 16 residues long. The CDR3 bases are TGTGCCTGGAACCCACTAGCGGGAGGTACCTACAATGAGCAGTTCTTC. Amino acid sequence: CAWNPLAGGTYNEQFF. Full variable domain (outside the CDR3, taken from reference TRBV30 and TRBJ2-1): SQTIHQWPATLVQPVGSPLSLECTVEGTSNPNLYWYRQAAGRGLQLLFYSVGIGQISSEVPQNLSASRPQDRQFILSSKKLLLSDSGFYLCAWNPLAGGTYNEQFFGPGTRLTVL.

To note about this clone: The same CDR3 can be traced to other DNA sequences in this sample. The chain joins TRBV7-9 to TRBJ2-7, with TRBD1 identical over 7 bases. The ends lost 4 bases at V and 4 bases at J; junction bases unmatched: 1. The CDR3 extends over 12 amino acids. Germline CDR1 SEHNR, CDR2 FQNEAQ (reference sequence). The CDR3 here is CASSSQGYEQYF. The CDR3, as DNA: TGTGCCAGCAGCTCACAGGGGTACGAGCAGTACTTC.

The CDR3 is CASSIGVPSGEQYF. CDR3 bases: TGTGCCAGTAGTATCGGGGTCCCCTCCGGCGAGCAGTACTTC. The chain uses TRBV19 and TRBJ2-7; a weak D match, TRBD2 (5 bases). The CDR3 extends over 14 amino acids. Germline CDR1 LNHDA, CDR2 SQIVND (reference sequence). Trimming removed 3 bases at V and 6 bases at J, with 15 bases between.

The rearrangement uses TRBV18 and TRBJ2-1; 10 positions match TRBD2. Germline-derived CDR1 and CDR2 are KGHSH and LQKENI. V was pared by 2 bases and J by 9 bases, with 1 base of the junction left unmatched. The CDR3 has 13 amino acids. This CDR3 reads CASSPWTSGEQFF. In nucleotides, the CDR3 is TGTGCCAGCTCACCATGGACTAGCGGTGAGCAGTTCTTC.